The clone carrying this TCR beta chain has at least ten counts. Its cognate antigen is unknown. Researchers took RNA transcripts and amplified the TCR beta CDR3 regions from them. HTBI primers drove first-round RT-PCR of the TCR CDR3. TCRdb used MiXCR to reprocess the multiplex PCR reads, holding one entry per CDR3 protein. The sample includes 620,000 or so distinct CDR3 sequences, 13% to 15% of them seen just once. This sample was taken from a study of T cells in Graves' hyperthyroidism and ophthalmopathy. Study-wide points: In the analysis, a 13 V-J model separated ophthalmopathy from stable hyperthyroidism.

The sequence came from a woman between 50 and 59 years old with Graves' ophthalmopathy. Specimen: blood.

Written as DNA, the CDR3 is TGTGCCAGCAGTTCAGGTCTCAGTGGGGCCAACGTCCTGACTTTC. This codes for CASSSGLSGANVLTF. The chain couples TRBV28 to TRBJ2-6; D gene unclear. Trimming removed 4 bases at V and 3 bases at J, with 10 bases between. This CDR3 has 15 residues. Per germline, CDR1 MDHEN and CDR2 SYDVKM.